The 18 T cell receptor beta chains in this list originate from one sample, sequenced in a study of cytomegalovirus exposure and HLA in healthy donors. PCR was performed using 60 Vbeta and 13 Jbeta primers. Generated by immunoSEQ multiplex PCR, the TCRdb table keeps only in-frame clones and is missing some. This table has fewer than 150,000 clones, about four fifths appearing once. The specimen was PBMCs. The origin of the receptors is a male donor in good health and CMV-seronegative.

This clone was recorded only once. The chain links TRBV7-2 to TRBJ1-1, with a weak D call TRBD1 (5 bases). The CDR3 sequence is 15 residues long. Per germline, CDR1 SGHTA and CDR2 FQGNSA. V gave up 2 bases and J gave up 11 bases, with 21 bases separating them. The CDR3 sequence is CASSLKALGGYYAFF. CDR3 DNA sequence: TGTGCCAGCAGCTTAAAGGCCTTGGGGGGGTATTATGCTTTCTTT.

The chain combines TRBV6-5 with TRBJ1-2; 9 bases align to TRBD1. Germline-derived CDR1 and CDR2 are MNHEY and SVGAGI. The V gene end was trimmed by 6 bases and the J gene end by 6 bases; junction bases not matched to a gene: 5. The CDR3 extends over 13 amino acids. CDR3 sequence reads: CASSPTGGHGYTF. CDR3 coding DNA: TGTGCCAGCAGCCCCACAGGGGGCCATGGCTACACCTTC.

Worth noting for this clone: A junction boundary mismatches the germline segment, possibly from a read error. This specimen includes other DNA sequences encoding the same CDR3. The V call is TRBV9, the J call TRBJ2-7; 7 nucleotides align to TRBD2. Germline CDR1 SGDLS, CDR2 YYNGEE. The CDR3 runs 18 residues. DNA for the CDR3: TGTGCCAGTAGCGTGGAAGTAGGTTCCCAGTCGGGGGGCTACGAGCAGTACTTC. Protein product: CASSVEVGSQSGGYEQYF.

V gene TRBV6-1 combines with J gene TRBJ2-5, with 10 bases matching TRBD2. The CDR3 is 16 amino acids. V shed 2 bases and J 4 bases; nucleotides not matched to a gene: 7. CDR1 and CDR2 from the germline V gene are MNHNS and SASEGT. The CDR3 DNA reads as TGTGCCAGCAGTGAACCCCCAGCGGGAGGGACAGAGACCCAGTACTTC. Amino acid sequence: CASSEPPAGGTETQYF.

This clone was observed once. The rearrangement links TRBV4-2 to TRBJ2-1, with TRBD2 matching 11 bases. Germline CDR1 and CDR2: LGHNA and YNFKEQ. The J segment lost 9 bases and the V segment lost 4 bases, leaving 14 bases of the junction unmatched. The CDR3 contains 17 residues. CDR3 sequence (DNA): TGTGCCAGCAGCCCCCGACTAGCGGGAACTAGTTTTGGTGAGCAGTTCTTC. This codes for CASSPRLAGTSFGEQFF.

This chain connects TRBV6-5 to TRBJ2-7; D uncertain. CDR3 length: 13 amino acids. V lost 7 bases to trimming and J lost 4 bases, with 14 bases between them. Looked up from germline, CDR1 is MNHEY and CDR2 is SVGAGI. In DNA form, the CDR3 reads TGTGCCAGCACCTCACTTGTCGCATACGAGCAGTACTTC. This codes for CASTSLVAYEQYF.

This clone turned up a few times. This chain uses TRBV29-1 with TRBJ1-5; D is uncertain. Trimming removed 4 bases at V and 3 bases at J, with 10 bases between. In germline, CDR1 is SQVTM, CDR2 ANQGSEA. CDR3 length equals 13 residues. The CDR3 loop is CSVAANLNQPQHF. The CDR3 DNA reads TGCAGCGTTGCAGCGAACCTCAATCAGCCCCAGCATTTT.

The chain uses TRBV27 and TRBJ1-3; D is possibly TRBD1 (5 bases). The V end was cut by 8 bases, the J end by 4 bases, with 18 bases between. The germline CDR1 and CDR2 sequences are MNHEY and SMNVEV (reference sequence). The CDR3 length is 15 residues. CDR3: CASRGGGVRGNTIYF. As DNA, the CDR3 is TGTGCCAGCCGGGGGGGAGGCGTGAGGGGAAACACCATATATTTT.

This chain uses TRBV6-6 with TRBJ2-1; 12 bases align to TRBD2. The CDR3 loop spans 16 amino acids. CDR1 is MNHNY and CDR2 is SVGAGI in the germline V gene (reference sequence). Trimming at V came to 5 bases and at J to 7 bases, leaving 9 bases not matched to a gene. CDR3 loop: CASSTRLAGEFNEQFF. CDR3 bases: TGTGCCAGCAGTACCCGACTAGCGGGAGAATTTAATGAGCAGTTCTTC.

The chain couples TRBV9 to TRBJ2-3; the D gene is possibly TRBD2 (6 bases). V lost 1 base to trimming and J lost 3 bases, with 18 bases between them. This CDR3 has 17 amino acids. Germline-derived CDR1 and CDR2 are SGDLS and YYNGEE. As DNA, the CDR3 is TGTGCCAGCAGCGTAAGGCCGGGAGATAGGCCTACAGATACGCAGTATTTT. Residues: CASSVRPGDRPTDTQYF. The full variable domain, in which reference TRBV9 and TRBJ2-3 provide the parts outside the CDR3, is DSGVTQTPKHLITATGQRVTLRCSPRSGDLSVYWYQQSLDQGLQFLIQYYNGEERAKGNILERFSAQQFPDLHSELNLSSLELGDSALYFCASSVRPGDRPTDTQYFGPGTRLTVL.

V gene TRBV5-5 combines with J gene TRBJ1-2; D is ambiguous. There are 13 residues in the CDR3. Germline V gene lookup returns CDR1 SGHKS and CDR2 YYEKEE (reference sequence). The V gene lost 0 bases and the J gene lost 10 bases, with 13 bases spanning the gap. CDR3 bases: TGTGCCAGCAGCTTGGGGGTGGAGATAGACTACACCTTC. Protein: CASSLGVEIDYTF.

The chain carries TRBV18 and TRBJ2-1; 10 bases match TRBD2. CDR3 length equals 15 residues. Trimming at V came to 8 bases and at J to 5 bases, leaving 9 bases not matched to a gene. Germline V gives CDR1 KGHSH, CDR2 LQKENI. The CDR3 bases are TGTGCCAGCCCGCCTAGCGGGAGTGCTGACAATGAGCAGTTCTTC. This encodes CASPPSGSADNEQFF.

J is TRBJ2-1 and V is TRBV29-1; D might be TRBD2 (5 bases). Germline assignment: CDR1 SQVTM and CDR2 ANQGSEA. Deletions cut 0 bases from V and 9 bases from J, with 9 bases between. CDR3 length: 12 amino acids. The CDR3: CSVEDGGIEQFF. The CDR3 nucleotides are TGCAGCGTTGAAGATGGAGGTATTGAGCAGTTCTTC.

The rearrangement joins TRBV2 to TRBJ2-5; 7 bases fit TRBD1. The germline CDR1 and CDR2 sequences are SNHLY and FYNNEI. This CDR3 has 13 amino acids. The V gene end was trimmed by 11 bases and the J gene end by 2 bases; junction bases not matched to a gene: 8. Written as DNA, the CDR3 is TGTGCCTGCGAGGGCAGGGGGCAAGAGACCCAGTACTTC. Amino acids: CACEGRGQETQYF.

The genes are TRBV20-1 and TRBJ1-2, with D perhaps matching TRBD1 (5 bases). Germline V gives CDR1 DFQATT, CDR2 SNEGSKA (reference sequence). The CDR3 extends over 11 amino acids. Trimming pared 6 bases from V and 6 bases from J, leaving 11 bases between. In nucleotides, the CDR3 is TGCAGTGCCACGGACAACGATGGCTACACCTTC. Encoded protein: CSATDNDGYTF.

DNA for the CDR3: TGTGCCAGCAGTCCCCGACAGGTGAACATTAATCAGCCCCAGCATTTT. This sequence encodes CASSPRQVNINQPQHF. The J gene is TRBJ1-5, the V gene TRBV28, with D tentatively TRBD1 (6 bases). The V gene's germline CDR1 is MDHEN and CDR2 SYDVKM. Trimming removed 5 bases from V and 4 bases from J, with 18 bases in between. The length of the CDR3 is 16 residues.

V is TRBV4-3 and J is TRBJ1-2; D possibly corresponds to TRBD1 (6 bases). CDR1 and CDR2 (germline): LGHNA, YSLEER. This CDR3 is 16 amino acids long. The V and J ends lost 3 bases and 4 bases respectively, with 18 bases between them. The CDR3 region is CASSQSGGGAGYGYTF. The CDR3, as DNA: TGCGCCAGCAGCCAGTCGGGCGGGGGCGCAGGCTATGGCTACACCTTC.

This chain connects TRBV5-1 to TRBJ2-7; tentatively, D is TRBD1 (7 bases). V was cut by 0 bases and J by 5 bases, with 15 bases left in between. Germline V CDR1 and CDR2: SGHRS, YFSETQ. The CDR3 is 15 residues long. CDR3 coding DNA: TGCGCCAGCAGCTTGGCCAGGGGGGCTGTAAACGAGCAGTACTTC. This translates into CASSLARGAVNEQYF.